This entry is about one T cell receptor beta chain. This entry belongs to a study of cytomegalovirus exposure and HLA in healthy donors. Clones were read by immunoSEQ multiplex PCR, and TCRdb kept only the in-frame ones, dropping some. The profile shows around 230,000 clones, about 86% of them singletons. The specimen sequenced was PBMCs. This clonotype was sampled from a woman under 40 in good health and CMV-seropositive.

The chain's CDR3 is CASSQQPGQANNEQFF. In DNA, the CDR3 is TGCGCCAGCAGTCAACAACCGGGACAGGCCAACAATGAGCAGTTCTTC. The chain is built from TRBV5-1 and TRBJ2-1, with 8 bases aligning to TRBD1. The CDR3 covers 16 residues. Germline CDR1 is SGHRS and CDR2 is YFSETQ. V trimming: 5 bases; J trimming: 5 bases; junction bases outside the gene matches: 12.